One and the same sample provided the 21 T cell receptor beta chains below, sequenced in a study of blood T cells in healthy people across ages. Primed by a sample-barcoded 5' primer and a J-beta primer mix, a second PCR proceeded for roughly 7 to 12 cycles. TCRdb itself ran the 5' RACE reads through MiXCR, one entry per CDR3 protein. This sample has 1.5 million to 2 million distinct CDR3 sequences, with roughly 30% found just once. The specimen sequenced was blood. These receptors came from a woman aged 30 to 39 in good health.

This clonotype was observed many times. This sequence joins TRBV7-9 and TRBJ2-5; D gene ambiguous. Germline CDR1 SEHNR, CDR2 FQNEAQ (reference sequence). The CDR3 covers 13 residues. V shed 3 bases and J shed 0 bases, with 5 bases lying between them. The CDR3 DNA follows: TGTGCCAGCAGCTTTCCGGACCAAGAGACCCAGTACTTC. Its translation is CASSFPDQETQYF.

A few counts support this clonotype. The V and J genes are TRBV5-5 and TRBJ2-7; D is ambiguous. Trimming removed 0 bases at V and 3 bases at J, with 16 bases between. This CDR3 region has 16 residues. The germline V gene has CDR1 SGHKS and CDR2 YYEKEE (reference sequence). The CDR3 region has the DNA TGTGCCAGCAGCTTGGGGTGGAGTCCGGGCTACTACGAGCAGTACTTC. Translating gives CASSLGWSPGYYEQYF.

Notes on this clonotype: A clone one base away is much larger, so this may be a read error. CDR3 sequence (DNA): TGTGCCGGCAGCCCAACCGACATTTCAGCGCAGTACTTC. Translating it yields CAGSPTDISAQYF. The genes are TRBV12-3 or TRBV12-4 and TRBJ2-7; D unclear. The length of the CDR3 is 13 residues.

A word on this clonotype: The junction differs from germline at one of its ends, possibly a read error. This chain links TRBV4-1 with TRBJ1-2; D unclear. Germline values: CDR1 MGHRA, CDR2 YSYEKL. The CDR3 loop spans 15 amino acids. DNA for the CDR3: TGCGCCAGCAGCCAAGATTCTACGGAGTTCTATGTCTACACCTTC. This encodes CASSQDSTEFYVYTF.

V and J are TRBV18 and TRBJ1-2; a weak D match, TRBD1 (5 bases). CDR1 is KGHSH and CDR2 is LQKENI in the germline V gene. CDR3 length: 14 amino acids. V was shortened by 2 bases and J by 4 bases, with 11 bases between the two germline ends. In DNA form, the CDR3 reads TGTGCCAGCTCACCATCGGGACCGCTCTATGGCTACACCTTC. It is translated as CASSPSGPLYGYTF. Together with reference TRBV18 and TRBJ1-2, the CDR3 gives the full variable domain: NAGVMQNPRHLVRRRGQEARLRCSPMKGHSHVYWYRQLPEEGLKFMVYLQKENIIDESGMPKERFSAEFPKEGPSILRIQQVVRGDSAAYFCASSPSGPLYGYTFGSGTRLTVV.

This clonotype appeared a single time. The genes are TRBV20-1 and TRBJ2-4, with no clear D. The V gene lost 2 bases and the J gene lost 13 bases, with 12 bases spanning the gap. CDR3 length: 11 residues. Germline CDR1 is DFQATT and CDR2 is SNEGSKA (reference sequence). This chain's CDR3 is CSARLNNEQYF. In nucleotides, the CDR3 is TGCAGTGCTAGACTCAACAATGAGCAGTACTTC.

The V gene is TRBV4-3, the J gene TRBJ2-5; the D gene is possibly TRBD1 (7 bases). The CDR3 length is 15 residues. The germline V gene encodes CDR1 LGHNA and CDR2 YSLEER. Between the trimmed V and J ends, which lost 3 bases and 5 bases, there was a span of 16 bases. In nucleotides, the CDR3 is TGCGCCAGCAGCCAGTACCGGGACAGCGGGGAGACCCAGTACTTC. Translation gives CASSQYRDSGETQYF.

This clonotype appeared many times. V gene TRBV4-1 combines with J gene TRBJ2-7; 10 bases line up with TRBD1. Trimming cost V 4 bases and J 2 bases; bases outside gene matches: 5. CDR1 and CDR2 from the germline V gene are MGHRA and YSYEKL. CDR3 length equals 15 residues. In DNA, the CDR3 is TGCGCCAGCAGCCCTCCTGACAGGGGGCCCTACGAGCAGTACTTC. Translated: CASSPPDRGPYEQYF.

The J gene is TRBJ1-2, the V gene TRBV6-5; D uncertain. The V and J ends lost 3 bases and 6 bases respectively, with 11 bases between them. CDR3 size: 13 residues. The germline gives CDR1 MNHEY, CDR2 SVGAGI. CDR3 sequence (DNA): TGTGCCAGCAGTTATATCGGGAGAAATGGCTACACCTTC. Amino acid sequence: CASSYIGRNGYTF.

This clonotype was seen at least ten times. V and J are TRBV12-3 or TRBV12-4 and TRBJ1-4; D is ambiguous. Trimming took 3 bases from V and 4 from J, leaving 0 bases between them. The CDR3 loop spans 11 amino acids. In nucleotides, the CDR3 is TGTGCCAGCAGTTTTAATGAAAAACTGTTTTTT. Its protein product is CASSFNEKLFF.

The rearrangement links TRBV11-3 to TRBJ2-3, with D maybe TRBD2 (6 bases). V was shortened by 3 bases and J by 7 bases, with 14 bases between the two germline ends. The CDR3 spans 14 residues. Germline V gene lookup returns CDR1 SGHNT and CDR2 YENEEA. The CDR3 is CASSFGGTEHTQYF. In DNA form, the CDR3 reads TGTGCCAGCAGCTTCGGCGGGACGGAACATACGCAGTATTTT.

V gene TRBV12-3 or TRBV12-4 combines with J gene TRBJ2-1; 9 bases align to TRBD1. V shed 6 bases, J shed 8 bases, and the junction held 8 bases outside the gene matches. This CDR3 comprises 14 residues. The CDR3 nucleotides are TGTGCCAGCAGGCCAGGGACAGGGAGCGATGAGCAGTTCTTC. Translating it yields CASRPGTGSDEQFF.

This chain links TRBV30 with TRBJ2-1; perhaps TRBD2 as D (5 bases). CDR1 is GTSNPN, CDR2 SVGIG, per germline (reference sequence). Trimming left V 0 bases short and J 6 bases short, with 12 bases between. The CDR3 runs 14 residues. CDR3 DNA sequence: TGTGCCTGGAGTGTACACGGGGTATCCAATGAGCAGTTCTTC. Its protein is CAWSVHGVSNEQFF.

Only a few counts were recorded for this clonotype. The rearrangement links TRBV13 to TRBJ2-1, with 8 positions matching TRBD2. J gave up 5 bases and V 5 bases, and 5 bases lay outside the gene matches. CDR1 is PRHDT, CDR2 FYEKMQ, per germline (reference sequence). The CDR3 covers 14 residues. The DNA for the CDR3 is TGTGCCAGCAGCCAAACTAGCGGAGACAATGAGCAGTTCTTC. It codes for CASSQTSGDNEQFF.

Worth noting for this clonotype: This sequence may be a read error, since a much larger clone differs from it by one base. The chain recombines TRBV29-1 with TRBJ1-4; 9 positions agree with TRBD1. The junction had 9 bases not matched to a gene; V was cut back by 5 bases and J by 8 bases. The CDR3 runs to 14 residues. CDR1 and CDR2 from the germline V gene are SQVTM and ANQGSEA. In DNA form, the CDR3 reads TGCAGCGTTCGGGTCGGGACAGGGAACGAAAAACTGTTTTTT. Protein sequence: CSVRVGTGNEKLFF.

The J gene is TRBJ2-2, the V gene TRBV7-3; TRBD1 might be the D (5 bases). Trimming pared 4 bases from V and 4 bases from J, leaving 10 bases between. This CDR3 spans 14 amino acids. Per germline, CDR1 SGHTA and CDR2 FQGTGA. The CDR3 here is CASSSGHSTGELFF. The CDR3 coding sequence is TGTGCCAGCAGCTCAGGACACAGCACCGGGGAGCTGTTTTTT.

This clonotype appeared many times. This chain joins TRBV14 and TRBJ2-5; perhaps TRBD2 as D (6 bases). Germline V gives CDR1 SGHDN, CDR2 FVKESK. CDR3 length: 17 amino acids. V gave up 0 bases and J gave up 2 bases, with 16 bases separating them. DNA for the CDR3: TGTGCCAGCAGCCAAGATTTTCGCGGGACCTATCAAGAGACCCAGTACTTC. Translation: CASSQDFRGTYQETQYF.

A note on this clonotype: Mismatch with germline at one junction end may stem from a read error. The J gene is TRBJ1-2, the V gene TRBV5-1; no definite D call. The CDR3 is 15 residues long. The germline CDR1 and CDR2 sequences are SGHRS and YFSETQ. The chain's CDR3 is CASNLEPFNNYGYTF. CDR3 nucleotide sequence: TGCGCCAGCAACTTGGAACCGTTTAATAACTATGGCTACACCTTC.

This clonotype was counted a few times. The chain recombines TRBV15 with TRBJ2-5; D is perhaps TRBD1 or TRBD2 (5 bases each). Between the trimmed V and J ends, which lost 0 bases and 11 bases, there was a span of 13 bases. Germline V gene sequence: CDR1 LNHNV, CDR2 YYDKDF (reference sequence). CDR3 length: 13 amino acids. CDR3 nucleotides: TGTGCCACCAGCAGAGATGTACAGGACTTGCAGTACTTC. Amino acid sequence: CATSRDVQDLQYF.

This chain uses TRBV7-3 with TRBJ2-3; TRBD2 agrees at 9 bases. The junction had 14 bases not matched to a gene; V was cut back by 10 bases and J by 6 bases. The CDR3 covers 15 residues. Germline V CDR1 and CDR2: SGHTA, FQGTGA. CDR3 region: CATAWASGEGDTQYF. The CDR3 DNA reads as TGTGCCACCGCCTGGGCTAGCGGGGAAGGGGATACGCAGTATTTT.

This sequence joins TRBV7-2 and TRBJ2-3; TRBD2 matches at 11 bases. Germline V gene lookup returns CDR1 SGHTA and CDR2 FQGNSA. The CDR3 runs 16 residues. J lost 3 bases, V lost 4 bases, and 6 bases had no gene match. The CDR3 DNA sequence: TGTGCCAGCAGCTCGAGACGACTAGCGGGAACAGATACGCAGTATTTT. The encoded protein is CASSSRRLAGTDTQYF.